This passage covers 3 T cell receptor beta chains from one sample sequenced in a study of T cells expressing NK-cell markers. From its re-call of the 5' RACE reads, TCRdb lists each CDR3 protein once, without DNA. This listing includes hundreds of thousands of distinct CDR3 sequences. The specimen sequenced was blood T cells: a sorted CD56 or NKG2C T cell subset, CD4+ or CD8+ T cells, or bulk PBMC T cells (not recorded which). These receptors came from a man in his late teens or twenties in good health.

The chain links TRBV6-5 to TRBJ2-3; checking the TCRdb D call of TRBD2 is not possible without DNA. This CDR3 comprises 16 residues. From germline, CDR1 is MNHEY and CDR2 SVGAGI. The CDR3: CASSYSAGEFGDTQYF.

J is TRBJ2-1 and V is TRBV6-1; TCRdb designates TRBD2, a call that cannot be tested without DNA. The CDR3 consists of 15 residues. From germline, CDR1 is MNHNS and CDR2 SASEGT. CDR3 loop: CASRGASGVGNEQFF.

The chain couples TRBV12-3 or TRBV12-4 to TRBJ2-6; TCRdb proposes TRBD1, but this gene call is untestable without DNA. The CDR3 has 18 amino acids. The CDR3 loop reads CASSSYTTALSGANVLTF.